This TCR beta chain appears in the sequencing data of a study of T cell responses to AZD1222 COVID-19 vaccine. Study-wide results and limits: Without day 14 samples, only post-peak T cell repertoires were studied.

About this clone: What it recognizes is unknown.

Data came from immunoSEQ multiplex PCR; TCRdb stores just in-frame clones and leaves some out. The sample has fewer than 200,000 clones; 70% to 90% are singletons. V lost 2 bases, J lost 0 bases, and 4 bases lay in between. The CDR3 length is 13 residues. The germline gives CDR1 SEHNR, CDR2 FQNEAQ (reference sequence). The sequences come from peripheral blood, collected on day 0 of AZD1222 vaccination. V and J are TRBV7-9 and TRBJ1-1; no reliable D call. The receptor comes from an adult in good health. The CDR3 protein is CASSLTLNTEAFF. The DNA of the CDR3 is TGTGCCAGCAGCTTAACACTGAACACTGAAGCTTTCTTT. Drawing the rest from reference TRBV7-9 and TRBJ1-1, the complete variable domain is DTGVSQNPRHKITKRGQNVTFRCDPISEHNRLYWYRQTLGQGPEFLTYFQNEAQLEKSRLLSDRFSAERPKGSFSTLEIQRTEQGDSAMYLCASSLTLNTEAFFGQGTRLTVV.